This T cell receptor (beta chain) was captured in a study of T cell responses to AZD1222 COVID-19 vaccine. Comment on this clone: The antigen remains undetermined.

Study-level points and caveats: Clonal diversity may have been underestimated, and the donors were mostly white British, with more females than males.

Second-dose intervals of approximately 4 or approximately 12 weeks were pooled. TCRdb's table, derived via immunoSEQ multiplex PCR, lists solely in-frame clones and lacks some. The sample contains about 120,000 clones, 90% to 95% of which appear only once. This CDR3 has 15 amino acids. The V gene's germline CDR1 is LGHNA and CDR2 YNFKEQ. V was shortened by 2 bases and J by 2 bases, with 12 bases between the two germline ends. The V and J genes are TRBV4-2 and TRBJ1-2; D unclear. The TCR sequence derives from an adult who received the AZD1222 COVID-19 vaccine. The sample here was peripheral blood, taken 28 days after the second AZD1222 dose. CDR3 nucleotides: TGTGCCAGCAGCCAATCCCCGCTTCCCAACTATGGCTACACCTTC. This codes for CASSQSPLPNYGYTF.